This T cell receptor beta chain was identified during a study of blood T cell repertoires in COVID-19 (dated by TCRdb to 2019 to 2021). For context, the study as a whole: The collaborator samples originated in the United States, Italy and Spain and spanned the acute and convalescent phases of COVID-19. Subjects who had been exposed to COVID-19, were actively infected with it, or had recovered from it provided the deeply sampled blood TCRbeta repertoires that made up the dataset. The samples were drawn from the first 160 participants of the ongoing ImmuneRACE study and from over a thousand subjects provided by 6 global collaborators. The prospective study material was composed of cDNA or gDNA derived from T cells, B-cell-depleted T cells, or PBMCs. HLA class I and class II types, where available, came from metadata supplied by the sample provider rather than from assay-based typing. The repertoires were released in a freely available public database intended as a resource for research on the immune response to SARS-CoV-2. The sample metadata nearly always contained a de-identified subject ID, COVID-19 status, age in years and sex. On the study overall, not on this receptor specifically: The amount of clinical and demographic metadata varied by source and participant and was provided uncurated.

The germline V gene (reference sequence) specifies MNHEY as CDR1 and SMNVEV as CDR2. The junction carries 12 bases between V and J, which are trimmed by 6 bases and 4 bases respectively. The CDR3 sequence holds 14 residues, the cysteine and phenylalanine included. Of the read, only the CDR3 DNA is kept; its 42 bases are in frame from base 1. Whole blood was collected in K2EDTA tubes by collaborating institutions according to the institutions' own protocols. For TCRbeta analysis, collaborators shipped samples in one of three forms: frozen whole blood, isolated PBMCs, or DNA extracted from either of those sample types. The immunoSEQ Assay, a bias-controlled multiplex PCR, was used to amplify TCRbeta CDR3 regions from genomic DNA. Processing in the source paper ran as follows. The number of nucleated cells in each sample was estimated by amplification of reference gene primers within the assay. Sequence reads were collapsed and filtered to measure the absolute abundance of every unique TCRbeta CDR3 rearrangement. Productive Simpson clonality was computed per sample as the square root of Simpson's diversity index over productive rearrangements. As stored in TCRdb, this immuneACCESS dataset retains in-frame rearrangements with V and J assigned. A fraction of the clones does not appear; measured against another copy, unresolved V genes explain less than half of the discrepancy, and the remainder lacks a known reason. Clone size and the V and J calls come from that table; the DNA yielded D and trimming. For this sample the table gives about 220,000 clones, of which roughly 82% were detected only once. Together, the top ten hold about 4.4% of the sample.

On this clone: Its specific antigen is unknown. Per-nucleotide qualities are absent, and no much larger clonotype sits a single base away.

The specimen sequenced was peripheral blood. This receptor was obtained from a woman in her sixties or seventies with acute or convalescent COVID-19. The chain uses TRBV27 and TRBJ2-2; the D gene is perhaps TRBD1, from 5 matching bases. CDR3 region: CASRVRVSTGELFF. DNA sequence: TGTGCCAGCAGGGTCAGGGTTAGCACCGGGGAGCTGTTTTTT.